This TCR beta chain was captured in a study of T cells in Graves' hyperthyroidism and ophthalmopathy. Across the whole study: Any treatment followed the collection of peripheral blood at initial diagnosis.

What was amplified from RNA transcripts were TCR beta CDR3 regions. The HTBI primer set was used in a first-round RT-PCR of the TCR CDR3. TCRdb reprocessed the multiplex PCR reads via MiXCR and lists one record per CDR3 protein. Altogether around 520,000 distinct CDR3 sequences are present, around an eighth being singletons, with the ten largest covering less than 20%. V lost 8 bases and J 4 bases, leaving 8 bases between the germline ends. There are 11 residues in the CDR3. This clonotype was seen ten or more times. If no ophthalmopathy progression occurred within 18 months, Graves' hyperthyroidism was stable. Those with hyperthyroidism were 18 to 65 years old, newly diagnosed, and ill for under 2 months.

The specimen was blood. The clonotype originates from a woman aged 18 to 35 with Graves' hyperthyroidism. This chain connects TRBV12-3 or TRBV12-4 to TRBJ1-1; D gene ambiguous. The CDR3 bases are TGTGCCAGCGGCCCACCCACTGAAGCTTTCTTT. Amino acid sequence: CASGPPTEAFF.